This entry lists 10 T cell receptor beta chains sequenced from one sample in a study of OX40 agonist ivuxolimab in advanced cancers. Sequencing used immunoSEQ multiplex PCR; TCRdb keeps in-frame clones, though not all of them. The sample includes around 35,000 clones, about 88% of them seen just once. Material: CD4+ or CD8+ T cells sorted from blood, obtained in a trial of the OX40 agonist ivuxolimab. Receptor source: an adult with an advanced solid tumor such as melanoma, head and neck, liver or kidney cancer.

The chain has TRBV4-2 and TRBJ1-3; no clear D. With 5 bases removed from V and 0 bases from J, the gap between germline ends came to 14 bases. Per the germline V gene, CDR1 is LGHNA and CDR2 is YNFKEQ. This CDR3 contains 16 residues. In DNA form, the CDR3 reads TGTGCCAGCAGCTCCATTCGGAGATCCTCTGGAAACACCATATATTTT. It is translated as CASSSIRRSSGNTIYF.

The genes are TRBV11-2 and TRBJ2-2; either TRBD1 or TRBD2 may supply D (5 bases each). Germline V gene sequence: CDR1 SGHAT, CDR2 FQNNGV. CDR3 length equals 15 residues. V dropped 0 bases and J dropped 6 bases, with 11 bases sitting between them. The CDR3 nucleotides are TGTGCCAGCAGCTTAGAGTCCAGAGGGGCCGGGGAGCTGTTTTTT. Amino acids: CASSLESRGAGELFF.

CDR3 bases: TGTGCCAGCAGCCAAACTACAACGAACACCGGGGAGCTGTTTTTT. This sequence encodes CASSQTTTNTGELFF. The chain combines TRBV2 with TRBJ2-2, with D unresolved. The CDR3 consists of 15 residues. CDR1 is SNHLY, CDR2 FYNNEI, per germline. V was trimmed by 6 bases and J by 0 bases, leaving 11 bases between them.

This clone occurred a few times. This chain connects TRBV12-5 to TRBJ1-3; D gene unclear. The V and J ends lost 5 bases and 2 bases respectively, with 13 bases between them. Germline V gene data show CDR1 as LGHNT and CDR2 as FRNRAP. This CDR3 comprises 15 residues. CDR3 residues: CASGNSPGTGNTIYF. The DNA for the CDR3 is TGTGCTAGTGGTAACTCTCCAGGCACTGGAAACACCATATATTTT.

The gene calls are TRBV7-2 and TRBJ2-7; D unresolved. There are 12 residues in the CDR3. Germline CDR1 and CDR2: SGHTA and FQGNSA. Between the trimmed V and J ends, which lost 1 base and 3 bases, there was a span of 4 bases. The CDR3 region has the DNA TGTGCCAGCAGCTTAGACCTCTACGAGCAGTACTTC. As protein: CASSLDLYEQYF.

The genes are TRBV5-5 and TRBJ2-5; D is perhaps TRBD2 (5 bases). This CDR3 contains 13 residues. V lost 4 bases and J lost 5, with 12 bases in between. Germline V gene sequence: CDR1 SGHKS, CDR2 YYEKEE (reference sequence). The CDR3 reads CASSRGHAETQYF. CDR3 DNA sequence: TGTGCCAGCAGCCGAGGGCACGCGGAGACCCAGTACTTC.

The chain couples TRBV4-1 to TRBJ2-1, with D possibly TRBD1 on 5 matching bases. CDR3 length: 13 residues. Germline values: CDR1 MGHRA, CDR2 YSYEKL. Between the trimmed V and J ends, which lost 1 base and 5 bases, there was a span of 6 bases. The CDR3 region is CASSQVTDNEQFF. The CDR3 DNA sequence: TGCGCCAGCAGCCAAGTGACAGACAATGAGCAGTTCTTC.

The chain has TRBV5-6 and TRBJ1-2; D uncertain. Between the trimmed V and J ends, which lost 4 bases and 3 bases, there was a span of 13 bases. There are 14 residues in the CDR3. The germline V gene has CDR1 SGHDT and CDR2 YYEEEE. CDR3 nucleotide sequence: TGTGCCAGCAGCCTGTCTCGGACTGACTATGGCTACACCTTC. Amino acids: CASSLSRTDYGYTF.

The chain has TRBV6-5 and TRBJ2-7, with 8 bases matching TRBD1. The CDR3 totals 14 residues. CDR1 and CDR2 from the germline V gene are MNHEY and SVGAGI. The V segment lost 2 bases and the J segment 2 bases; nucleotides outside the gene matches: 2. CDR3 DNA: TGTGCCAGCAGTTACCGACAGGGGCCCTACGAGCAGTACTTC. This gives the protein CASSYRQGPYEQYF.

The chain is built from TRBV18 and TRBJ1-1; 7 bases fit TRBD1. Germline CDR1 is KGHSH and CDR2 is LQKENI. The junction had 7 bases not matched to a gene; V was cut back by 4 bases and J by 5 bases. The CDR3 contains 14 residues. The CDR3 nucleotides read TGTGCCAGCTCACTCGACAGGGCAGGAACTGAAGCTTTCTTT. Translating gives CASSLDRAGTEAFF.